These 31 T cell receptor beta chains were all obtained from the same sample, sequenced in a study of blood T cell repertoires in COVID-19. Clones were sequenced by immunoSEQ multiplex PCR, and TCRdb holds only the in-frame ones, with some missing. The sample lists roughly 140,000 clones; around 84% were seen once. Source material: peripheral blood. All receptors derive from a human donor in a cohort sampled during active COVID-19.

The CDR3 here is CASREAGYTDTQYF. Written as DNA, the CDR3 is TGCGCCAGCAGAGAGGCGGGGTACACAGATACGCAGTATTTT. V usage is TRBV5-1 and J usage is TRBJ2-3; D perhaps matches TRBD2 (6 bases). Germline CDR1 and CDR2: SGHRS and YFSETQ. This CDR3 is 14 amino acids long. With 5 bases removed from V and 2 bases from J, the gap between germline ends came to 12 bases.

The gene calls are TRBV15 and TRBJ2-7; 9 nucleotides agree with TRBD1. CDR3 length equals 14 residues. Trimming took 2 bases from V and 2 from J; bases not matched to a gene: 1. Germline CDR1 and CDR2: LNHNV and YYDKDF (reference sequence). The CDR3 DNA reads as TGTGCCACCAGCAGAAGACAGGGGGCCTACGAGCAGTACTTC. This codes for CATSRRQGAYEQYF.

CDR3 sequence: CASSQASGGFLGTDTQYF. The CDR3 nucleotides read TGTGCCAGCAGCCAAGCTAGCGGGGGATTTCTTGGCACAGATACGCAGTATTTT. The chain combines TRBV3-1 (or the pseudogene TRBV3-2) with TRBJ2-3, with TRBD2 matching over 10 bases. Germline values: CDR1 LGHDT, CDR2 YNNKEL (reference sequence). There are 18 residues in the CDR3. V dropped 1 base and J dropped 1; count of bases not matched to a gene: 8.

The gene calls are TRBV5-1 and TRBJ2-1; D remains ambiguous. Germline V gene sequence: CDR1 SGHRS, CDR2 YFSETQ. The CDR3 has 13 amino acids. Trimming removed 0 bases from V and 2 bases from J, with 3 bases in between. Written as DNA, the CDR3 is TGCGCCAGCAGCTTGGCCACCTACAATGAGCAGTTCTTC. Translated: CASSLATYNEQFF.

The rearrangement uses TRBV3-1 (or the pseudogene TRBV3-2) and TRBJ1-5; 9 nucleotides line up with TRBD1. Germline CDR1 LGHDT, CDR2 YNNKEL (reference sequence). The CDR3 is made up of 15 amino acids. V lost 0 bases and J lost 9; bases outside the gene matches: 6. The CDR3 DNA reads as TGTGCCAGCAGCCAAGATTGGGGACAGGGCGCGCCCCAGCATTTT. This encodes CASSQDWGQGAPQHF.

The V and J genes are TRBV7-3 and TRBJ1-5, with 7 bases aligning to TRBD1. The junction had 10 bases not matched to a gene; V was cut back by 4 bases and J by 7 bases. The CDR3 runs to 15 residues. The germline CDR1 and CDR2 sequences are SGHTA and FQGTGA. CDR3 sequence: CASSSDRRPWQPQHF. The CDR3 bases are TGTGCCAGCAGCTCGGACAGGCGGCCGTGGCAGCCCCAGCATTTT.

The chain links TRBV5-6 to TRBJ2-2; no firm D call. Germline V lookup: CDR1 SGHDT, CDR2 YYEEEE. Trimming took 4 bases from V and 6 from J, leaving 13 bases between them. The CDR3 totals 14 residues. DNA of the CDR3: TGTGCCAGCAGCGCCCAAAACTCCCCCGGGGAGCTGTTTTTT. It yields the protein CASSAQNSPGELFF. The full variable domain, completed using reference TRBV5-6 and TRBJ2-2, is DAGVTQSPTHLIKTRGQQVTLRCSPKSGHDTVSWYQQALGQGPQFIFQYYEEEERQRGNFPDRFSGHQFPNYSSELNVNALLLGDSALYLCASSAQNSPGELFFGEGSRLTVL.

This chain links TRBV5-1 with TRBJ2-7; 12 bases match TRBD2. CDR3 length: 16 residues. Looked up from germline, CDR1 is SGHRS and CDR2 is YFSETQ. The J segment lost 3 bases and the V segment lost 3 bases, leaving 7 bases of the junction unmatched. CDR3 nucleotides: TGCGCCAGCAGCTCTTCTAGCGGGAGGGCCTTCTACGAGCAGTACTTC. It codes for CASSSSSGRAFYEQYF.

The chain employs TRBV7-2 and TRBJ2-1; the D gene is possibly TRBD1 (5 bases). From germline, CDR1 is SGHTA and CDR2 FQGNSA. The V end was cut by 3 bases, the J end by 7 bases, with 13 bases between. The CDR3 length is 14 residues. The CDR3 loop is CASSLSRVGNEQFF. CDR3 DNA sequence: TGTGCCAGCAGCTTGTCCAGGGTAGGGAATGAGCAGTTCTTC.

The genes are TRBV5-4 and TRBJ2-3, with a tentative D call TRBD2 (5 bases). Trimming left V 2 bases short and J 4 bases short, with 20 bases between. The V gene's germline CDR1 is SGHNT and CDR2 YYREEE (reference sequence). This CDR3 has 17 residues. The CDR3 DNA sequence: TGTGCCAGCAGCTTAGCCCGTTTCGGGATGGTGGCAGATACGCAGTATTTT. Protein product: CASSLARFGMVADTQYF. The full variable domain, in which reference TRBV5-4 and TRBJ2-3 provide the parts outside the CDR3, is ETGVTQSPTHLIKTRGQQVTLRCSSQSGHNTVSWYQQALGQGPQFIFQYYREEENGRGNFPPRFSGLQFPNYSSELNVNALELDDSALYLCASSLARFGMVADTQYFGPGTRLTVL.

This clone has a single count. The chain carries TRBV5-7 and TRBJ2-1; the match to TRBD1 covers 7 bases. TRBV5-7 is placed among ORFs of uncertain function. Trimming cost V 0 bases and J 1 base; bases outside gene matches: 10. The CDR3 covers 18 residues. The CDR3 DNA sequence: TGTGCCAGCAGCTTGGAAGGGAGCCGACAGGGTTCCTACAATGAGCAGTTCTTC. It specifies CASSLEGSRQGSYNEQFF.

The gene calls are TRBV6-6 and TRBJ1-2; 7 nucleotides align to TRBD1. The CDR3 spans 15 residues. The germline V gene has CDR1 MNHNY and CDR2 SVGAGI (reference sequence). Unmatched junction bases numbered 5, after V lost 0 bases and J lost 4 bases. For the CDR3, the DNA is TGTGCCAGCAGTTACTCTGCCAGGGACAGCTATGGCTACACCTTC. It yields the protein CASSYSARDSYGYTF.

V is TRBV6-5 and J is TRBJ1-6, with 9 bases fitting TRBD1. The germline CDR1 and CDR2 sequences are MNHEY and SVGAGI. The CDR3 totals 15 residues. The V gene end was trimmed by 6 bases and the J gene end by 6 bases; junction bases not matched to a gene: 6. The CDR3 DNA sequence: TGTGCCAGCAGCCAACTGACAGGGGGTAATTCACCCCTCCACTTT. This encodes CASSQLTGGNSPLHF.

This clone was seen at least ten times. The chain has TRBV27 and TRBJ2-2, with 8 bases that match TRBD1. Trimming took 10 bases from V and 3 from J; bases not matched to a gene: 7. Germline V gene data show CDR1 as MNHEY and CDR2 as SMNVEV (reference sequence). The CDR3 consists of 14 residues. CDR3 sequence: CATAGQGDTGELFF. CDR3 in DNA: TGTGCCACCGCCGGACAGGGCGACACCGGGGAGCTGTTTTTT.

The J gene is TRBJ1-3, the V gene TRBV11-1, with D hard to call. Germline loops: CDR1 SGHAT, CDR2 FQDESV (reference sequence). Trimming removed 5 bases from V and 0 bases from J, with 14 bases in between. There are 16 residues in the CDR3. The DNA of the CDR3 is TGTGCCAGCAGCGACAATCGACGGCACTCTGGAAACACCATATATTTT. Translation gives CASSDNRRHSGNTIYF.

The chain has TRBV11-2 and TRBJ1-6; 7 nucleotides line up with TRBD1. The junction had 5 bases not matched to a gene; V was cut back by 5 bases and J by 4 bases. Looked up from germline, CDR1 is SGHAT and CDR2 is FQNNGV. The CDR3 has 15 residues. DNA for the CDR3: TGTGCCAGCAGCCCCTACAGGGGTTATAATTCACCCCTCCACTTT. Its translation: CASSPYRGYNSPLHF.

The chain links TRBV30 to TRBJ1-5; 7 nucleotides align to TRBD1. CDR3 length: 13 residues. Trimming took 7 bases from V and 3 from J; bases not matched to a gene: 6. Per germline, CDR1 GTSNPN and CDR2 SVGIG (reference sequence). CDR3 DNA sequence: TGTGCCTTCTCCGGGACAGTCAATCAGCCCCAGCATTTT. It encodes CAFSGTVNQPQHF.

The chain links TRBV4-1 to TRBJ2-1, with 13 bases matching TRBD2. V shed 4 bases and J 8 bases; nucleotides not matched to a gene: 5. CDR1 is MGHRA and CDR2 is YSYEKL in the germline V gene. The CDR3 extends over 15 amino acids. The CDR3 region is CASSLTSGGADEQFF. The CDR3 nucleotides read TGCGCCAGCAGCCTCACTAGCGGGGGGGCCGATGAGCAGTTCTTC.

The chain recombines TRBV28 with TRBJ1-2, with D possibly matching TRBD1 (5 bases). Trimming cost V 5 bases and J 2 bases, with 12 bases left between them. Germline CDR1 and CDR2: MDHEN and SYDVKM. This CDR3 region has 14 residues. CDR3: CASSPGGGNYGYTF. The CDR3 coding sequence is TGTGCCAGCAGTCCGGGTGGGGGGAACTATGGCTACACCTTC.

The chain links TRBV28 to TRBJ2-7, with a possible D match to TRBD1 (6 bases). Per the germline V gene, CDR1 is MDHEN and CDR2 is SYDVKM. Between the trimmed V and J ends, which lost 6 bases and 2 bases, there was a span of 17 bases. The length of the CDR3 is 15 residues. The CDR3 loop is CASRPNNGGPYEQYF. The CDR3 coding sequence is TGTGCCAGCAGGCCTAACAATGGGGGCCCCTACGAGCAGTACTTC.

The CDR3 sequence is CASSLAGATEAFF. In DNA form, the CDR3 reads TGTGCCAGCAGTTTAGCAGGGGCGACTGAAGCTTTCTTT. This chain links TRBV28 with TRBJ1-1; tentative D call: TRBD1 (6 bases). The CDR3 runs 13 residues. In germline, CDR1 is MDHEN, CDR2 SYDVKM. V was clipped by 2 bases and J by 5 bases, with 9 bases between them.

This sequence joins TRBV5-1 and TRBJ1-3; D may be TRBD1 (6 bases). Between the trimmed V and J ends, which lost 4 bases and 0 bases, there was a span of 14 bases. Germline CDR1 and CDR2: SGHRS and YFSETQ. The CDR3 spans 16 residues. This chain's CDR3 is CASSIQGHDSGNTIYF. For the CDR3, the DNA is TGCGCCAGCAGCATACAGGGCCATGACTCTGGAAACACCATATATTTT.

The chain has TRBV24-1 and TRBJ2-1, with 10 bases fitting TRBD2. The CDR3 loop spans 14 amino acids. Losses at the gene ends were 9 bases for V and 6 bases for J; bases not matched to a gene: 7. Germline V gene lookup returns CDR1 KGHDR and CDR2 SFDVKD. CDR3 amino acids: CATSTSGPLNEQFF. The CDR3 DNA reads as TGTGCCACCTCGACTAGCGGGCCCCTCAATGAGCAGTTCTTC.

Comments on this clone: Different DNA sequences within this sample yield the same CDR3. The chain uses TRBV5-1 and TRBJ2-7; no reliable D call. The ends were cut back, 0 bases at V and 1 base at J, with 5 bases in the middle. The CDR3 is made up of 13 amino acids. Germline V gives CDR1 SGHRS, CDR2 YFSETQ. CDR3 loop: CASSLAGSYEQYF. The CDR3 nucleotides are TGCGCCAGCAGCTTGGCAGGATCCTACGAGCAGTACTTC.

The chain recombines TRBV9 with TRBJ1-4, with TRBD1 identical over 8 bases. The CDR3 is 15 residues long. J was trimmed by 5 bases and V by 0 bases; bases with no gene match: 3. Germline CDR1 is SGDLS and CDR2 is YYNGEE. The CDR3 loop reads CASSVGTGTNEKLFF. DNA of the CDR3: TGTGCCAGCAGCGTAGGGACAGGGACGAATGAAAAACTGTTTTTT.

The CDR3 bases are TGTGCCAGCATCCCCATCGGGACAGGGTTTGAAAAACTGTTTTTT. Amino acids: CASIPIGTGFEKLFF. The chain combines TRBV28 with TRBJ1-4, with TRBD1 matching over 9 bases. The CDR3 consists of 15 residues. The ends lost 7 bases at V and 7 bases at J; junction bases unmatched: 10. Germline V lookup: CDR1 MDHEN, CDR2 SYDVKM.

This chain joins TRBV11-2 and TRBJ1-4, with 7 bases identical to TRBD1. CDR3 length equals 16 residues. The V gene's germline CDR1 is SGHAT and CDR2 FQNNGV. V shed 4 bases and J 4 bases; nucleotides not matched to a gene: 9. The CDR3 DNA sequence: TGTGCCAGCAGCTATCAGACAGGGCGACTTAATGAAAAACTGTTTTTT. Translation: CASSYQTGRLNEKLFF.

This clone was observed a single time. The chain recombines TRBV15 with TRBJ2-1; maybe TRBD2 (5 bases). Germline values: CDR1 LNHNV, CDR2 YYDKDF (reference sequence). V shed 0 bases and J shed 8 bases, with 17 bases lying between them. The CDR3 covers 16 residues. DNA for the CDR3: TGTGCCACCAGCAGAGAAAATCCGTTCGAGGAGGATGAGCAGTTCTTC. Its translation is CATSRENPFEEDEQFF. Full variable domain (outside the CDR3, taken from reference TRBV15 and TRBJ2-1): DAMVIQNPRYQVTQFGKPVTLSCSQTLNHNVMYWYQQKSSQAPKLLFHYYDKDFNNEADTPDNFQSRRPNTSFCFLDIRSPGLGDTAMYLCATSRENPFEEDEQFFGPGTRLTVL.

The genes are TRBV5-1 and TRBJ1-1; 8 positions match TRBD1. V dropped 4 bases and J dropped 4; count of bases not matched to a gene: 3. Germline V gene lookup returns CDR1 SGHRS and CDR2 YFSETQ. This CDR3 is built from 13 residues. The CDR3 protein is CASSGTGPTEAFF. Written as DNA, the CDR3 is TGCGCCAGCAGCGGGACAGGACCCACTGAAGCTTTCTTT. The full variable domain, rest sourced from reference TRBV5-1 and TRBJ1-1, is KAGVTQTPRYLIKTRGQQVTLSCSPISGHRSVSWYQQTPGQGLQFLFEYFSETQRNKGNFPGRFSGRQFSNSRSEMNVSTLELGDSALYLCASSGTGPTEAFFGQGTRLTVV.

V and J are TRBV29-1 and TRBJ2-7; 11 nucleotides line up with TRBD1. The CDR3 is 14 amino acids. Germline CDR1 SQVTM, CDR2 ANQGSEA. V shed 4 bases and J 5 bases; nucleotides not matched to a gene: 7. CDR3 in amino acids: CSVVRTGGIDEQYF. DNA of the CDR3: TGCAGCGTTGTCCGGACAGGGGGCATCGACGAGCAGTACTTC.

The chain joins TRBV4-1 to TRBJ2-5, with a weak D call TRBD2 (6 bases). This CDR3 contains 14 residues. V lost 3 bases, J lost 5 bases, and 13 bases lay in between. In germline, CDR1 is MGHRA, CDR2 YSYEKL. CDR3 sequence reads: CASSQGGIEETQYF. CDR3 bases: TGCGCCAGCAGCCAGGGCGGGATAGAGGAGACCCAGTACTTC.